The T cell receptor (beta chain) under discussion was sequenced for a study of control samples from healthy donors and cancer patients. Sequencing used immunoSEQ multiplex PCR; TCRdb keeps in-frame clones, though not all of them. The repertoire holds roughly 55,000 clones, roughly nine tenths seen once, with about 1.8% in the top ten. The germline CDR1 and CDR2 sequences are SGHRS and YFSETQ. The CDR3 runs to 16 residues. V was clipped by 5 bases and J by 4 bases, with 19 bases between them. This TCR came from a man aged 40-49 years with colorectal cancer. The sample was PBMCs. The chain carries TRBV5-1 and TRBJ2-1; D might be TRBD1 (6 bases). The CDR3 here is CASRPARAGDYNEQFF. The DNA of the CDR3 is TGCGCCAGCAGGCCTGCGCGGGCAGGGGATTACAATGAGCAGTTCTTC. Complete variable domain (other parts from reference TRBV5-1 and TRBJ2-1): KAGVTQTPRYLIKTRGQQVTLSCSPISGHRSVSWYQQTPGQGLQFLFEYFSETQRNKGNFPGRFSGRQFSNSRSEMNVSTLELGDSALYLCASRPARAGDYNEQFFGPGTRLTVL.